This T cell receptor beta chain was observed in a study of Graves' ophthalmopathy and Graves' hyperthyroidism. The authors amplified TCR beta CDR3 regions from RNA transcripts. Amplification began with first-round RT-PCR using HTBI primers, then second-round multiplex PCR was performed. TCRdb re-called the multiplex PCR reads through MiXCR, storing one row per CDR3 protein. Here the sample spans around 1,000,000 distinct CDR3 sequences, roughly 35% being singletons. Germline V gives CDR1 SGDLS, CDR2 YYNGEE. CDR3 length equals 16 residues. Trimming stripped 5 bases from V and 8 bases from J, with 22 bases between. The table lists this clonotype with a few counts.

The sequenced sample consisted of peripheral blood or thyroid tissue (not recorded which). The chain is built from TRBV9 and TRBJ1-4; D gene uncertain. The sequence was obtained from an adult man with Graves' hyperthyroidism. CDR3 nucleotide sequence: TGTGCCAGCAGTTTTTATCGGGTAACGGGAGTGGAAAAACTGTTTTTT. It is translated as CASSFYRVTGVEKLFF.